The 13 T cell receptor beta chains listed next were all sequenced from one sample in a study of blood T cell repertoires in COVID-19. The method was immunoSEQ multiplex PCR; TCRdb's version includes in-frame clones alone and lacks a portion of them. The sample lists about 270,000 clones; 88% were seen once. Sequenced sample: PBMCs or T cells enriched from blood (not recorded which). The source of these receptors is a woman aged 45-65 years who had recovered from COVID-19.

The chain employs TRBV7-3 and TRBJ2-5, with 9 bases matching TRBD1. J gave up 3 bases and V 6 bases, and 2 bases lay outside the gene matches. CDR3 length: 13 residues. Germline V gives CDR1 SGHTA, CDR2 FQGTGA. CDR3 coding DNA: TGTGCCAGCAGAAGGACAGGGGAAGAGACCCAGTACTTC. Encoded protein: CASRRTGEETQYF.

The J gene is TRBJ1-6, the V gene TRBV5-6, with D perhaps matching TRBD1 (6 bases). Trimming took off 0 bases at V and 9 bases at J, with 13 bases between the two ends. Germline CDR1 SGHDT, CDR2 YYEEEE. This CDR3 has 15 amino acids. The DNA for the CDR3 is TGTGCCAGCAGCTTGGGATGGCAGGGGCCTTCACCCCTCCACTTT. Its protein is CASSLGWQGPSPLHF.

The chain joins TRBV7-3 to TRBJ2-6; D might be TRBD1 (5 bases). The length of the CDR3 is 16 residues. Trimming left V 5 bases short and J 1 base short, with 12 bases between. Germline V gene sequence: CDR1 SGHTA, CDR2 FQGTGA. The CDR3 region has the DNA TGTGCCAGCAGCCCCCTGACAGCATCTGGGGCCAACGTCCTGACTTTC. This translates into CASSPLTASGANVLTF.

The J gene is TRBJ2-2, the V gene TRBV7-2; D is perhaps TRBD1 (6 bases). V was cut by 3 bases and J by 6 bases, with 11 bases left in between. Germline lookup yields CDR1 SGHTA and CDR2 FQGNSA. The CDR3 is 14 residues long. This chain's CDR3 is CASSLDGGPGELFF. The CDR3 nucleotides read TGTGCCAGCAGCTTGGATGGGGGCCCCGGGGAGCTGTTTTTT.

The chain uses TRBV6-6 and TRBJ1-2, with D possibly matching TRBD1 (6 bases). Per germline, CDR1 MNHNY and CDR2 SVGAGI (reference sequence). The CDR3 totals 16 residues. V lost 5 bases to trimming and J lost 1 base, with 17 bases between them. In nucleotides, the CDR3 is TGTGCCAGCAGTCCCAGGGGACGGGACCATAACTATGGCTACACCTTC. This translates into CASSPRGRDHNYGYTF.

The V call is TRBV24-1, the J call TRBJ1-1; weak D call: TRBD1 (6 bases). Germline CDR1 is KGHDR and CDR2 is SFDVKD. CDR3 length: 14 residues. The V gene lost 4 bases and the J gene lost 11 bases, with 19 bases spanning the gap. CDR3 in DNA: TGTGCCACCAGTGAAAGATCAGGGGACCGGGCGGCTTTCTTT. This codes for CATSERSGDRAAFF.

This chain links TRBV6-6 with TRBJ2-7; 9 bases line up with TRBD1. The length of the CDR3 is 16 residues. CDR1 and CDR2 from the germline V gene are MNHNY and SVGAGI (reference sequence). The V and J ends lost 4 bases and 2 bases, in that order; junction bases with no gene match: 9. CDR3 protein: CASSWTGESIPYEQYF. The CDR3 bases are TGTGCCAGCAGTTGGACAGGGGAGTCGATACCCTACGAGCAGTACTTC.

The chain joins TRBV27 to TRBJ1-1, with D maybe TRBD1 (5 bases). Germline loops: CDR1 MNHEY, CDR2 SMNVEV (reference sequence). The CDR3 is made up of 14 amino acids. With 1 base removed from V and 1 base from J, the gap between germline ends came to 7 bases. The CDR3, as DNA: TGTGCCAGCAGTTTATTCGGGGGGAACACTGAAGCTTTCTTT. Amino acid sequence: CASSLFGGNTEAFF.

This chain connects TRBV5-1 to TRBJ2-2; 13 bases are shared with TRBD2. The CDR3 has 20 residues. CDR1 SGHRS and CDR2 YFSETQ come from the germline V gene. V gave up 2 bases and J gave up 8 bases; unmatched junction bases: 18. In DNA, the CDR3 is TGCGCCAGCAGCTTCCAAACCACCCCGGGACTAGCGGGAAGAGAGGGGGAGCTGTTTTTT. Protein sequence: CASSFQTTPGLAGREGELFF. Filled out from reference TRBV5-1 and TRBJ2-2, the complete variable domain reads KAGVTQTPRYLIKTRGQQVTLSCSPISGHRSVSWYQQTPGQGLQFLFEYFSETQRNKGNFPGRFSGRQFSNSRSEMNVSTLELGDSALYLCASSFQTTPGLAGREGELFFGEGSRLTVL.

V and J are TRBV12-3 or TRBV12-4 and TRBJ1-2; D gene unclear. The ends were cut back, 2 bases at V and 7 bases at J, with 5 bases in the middle. This CDR3 contains 11 residues. CDR3 region: CASSLRGGYTF. The CDR3 DNA is TGTGCCAGCAGTTTACGGGGTGGCTACACCTTC.

The V gene is TRBV19, the J gene TRBJ1-5, with D possibly matching TRBD1 (5 bases). Trimming removed 3 bases at V and 2 bases at J, with 23 bases between. CDR3 length equals 19 residues. CDR1 LNHDA and CDR2 SQIVND come from the germline V gene (reference sequence). The CDR3 sequence: CASSISGLGGTAGNQPQHF. The CDR3, as DNA: TGTGCCAGTAGTATTAGTGGGTTGGGAGGGACGGCCGGCAATCAGCCCCAGCATTTT.

The CDR3 is CASSLGLAGYYEQYF. The CDR3, as DNA: TGTGCCAGCAGCTTAGGACTAGCGGGGTACTACGAGCAGTACTTC. The chain carries TRBV7-2 and TRBJ2-7, with TRBD2 identical over 11 bases. Germline CDR1 is SGHTA and CDR2 is FQGNSA. The J segment lost 3 bases and the V segment lost 1 base, leaving 2 bases of the junction unmatched. The CDR3 is 15 residues long.

The chain employs TRBV3-1 (or the pseudogene TRBV3-2) and TRBJ2-5; 7 positions match TRBD1. The CDR3 is 14 amino acids. Per the germline V gene, CDR1 is LGHDT and CDR2 is YNNKEL (reference sequence). The ends lost 4 bases at V and 6 bases at J; junction bases unmatched: 8. The CDR3 DNA is TGTGCCAGCAGCCCCAACAGGGGTAGGCAGACCCAGTACTTC. It translates to CASSPNRGRQTQYF.